These 23 T cell receptor beta chains came from one sample sequenced in a study of T cell clonotyping in hematopoietic cell transplantation. Libraries were prepared by immunoSEQ multiplex PCR; TCRdb keeps only in-frame clonotypes and omits some of them. Here the sample spans roughly 4,000 clones, roughly 94% being singletons. The material was PBMCs, obtained 30 days after allogeneic stem cell transplant. The receptors derive from a male patient in his fifties or sixties who had an allogeneic stem cell transplant from a related donor, so the T cells may come from the graft donor. Some clones in this sample may be carry-over from other donors' samples.

To note about this clone: At one boundary the junction diverges from the germline segment, which might be a read error. The chain employs TRBV7-7 and TRBJ1-6; D might be TRBD1 (6 bases). Germline values: CDR1 SSHAT, CDR2 FNYEAQ (reference sequence). There are 14 residues in the CDR3. The CDR3 region has the DNA TGTGCTAGCAGTCCGGGGGGCCCCAATTCACCCCTCCACTTT. Protein sequence: CASSPGGPNSPLHF.

The V and J genes are TRBV5-1 and TRBJ2-5; 13 bases match TRBD2. The CDR3 has 15 residues. J lost 4 bases, V lost 4 bases, and 4 bases had no gene match. Germline assignment: CDR1 SGHRS and CDR2 YFSETQ. This CDR3 reads CASSTGLAGVETQYF. The CDR3, as DNA: TGCGCCAGCAGCACCGGACTAGCGGGAGTAGAGACCCAGTACTTC.

The chain recombines TRBV1 with TRBJ1-1; the table names TRBD1, a call not compared with the DNA. TRBV1 counts as a pseudogene. The CDR3 contains 14 residues. CDR3 nucleotide sequence: TGCACCAGCAGCCAAGATGTCGTTGGCCCTGAAGCTTTCTTT. Residues: CTSSQDVVGPEAFF.

V is TRBV10-3 and J is TRBJ2-2; TRBD2 matches at 10 bases. J lost 3 bases, V lost 10 bases, and 5 bases had no gene match. The germline V gene has CDR1 ENHRY and CDR2 SYGVKD. This CDR3 is 14 amino acids long. CDR3 in DNA: TGTGCCACGAGAGCGGGAGGGGACACCGGGGAGCTGTTTTTT. Its protein is CATRAGGDTGELFF.

CDR3 DNA sequence: TGTGCCAGCAGCCCCCACTACGAGCAGTACTTC. Its translation is CASSPHYEQYF. The rearrangement uses TRBV7-9 and TRBJ2-7; D unclear. The germline V gene encodes CDR1 SEHNR and CDR2 FQNEAQ (reference sequence). Trimming stripped 5 bases from V and 3 bases from J, with 5 bases between. The CDR3 extends over 11 amino acids.

The chain carries TRBV7-2 and TRBJ2-1; 7 nucleotides line up with TRBD1. J lost 9 bases, V lost 8 bases, and 10 bases had no gene match. Germline CDR1 reads SGHTA; CDR2 reads FQGNSA. This CDR3 has 13 residues. CDR3 sequence: CASSSGGWGEQFF. CDR3 nucleotide sequence: TGTGCCAGCTCCTCAGGGGGTTGGGGTGAGCAGTTCTTC.

The chain recombines TRBV21-1 with TRBJ2-7; the table calls TRBD2, which could not be checked here. TRBV21-1 is shown as a pseudogene. The CDR3 runs to 15 residues. The CDR3 DNA sequence: TGTGCCAGCAGCAACTGGACTGTCGACACCTACGAGCAGTACTTC. Encoded protein: CASSNWTVDTYEQYF.

The chain has TRBV7-9 and TRBJ1-2, with 9 bases fitting TRBD1. The V gene end was trimmed by 1 base and the J gene end by 3 bases; junction bases not matched to a gene: 6. Germline-derived CDR1 and CDR2 are SEHNR and FQNEAQ (reference sequence). The CDR3 extends over 16 amino acids. The CDR3 reads CASSLGPRQGDYGYTF. CDR3 bases: TGTGCCAGCAGCTTAGGTCCCCGACAGGGGGACTATGGCTACACCTTC.

The V and J genes are TRBV7-2 and TRBJ2-2; D is uncertain. The CDR3 covers 14 residues. Germline V gives CDR1 SGHTA, CDR2 FQGNSA. V lost 5 bases and J lost 5, with 12 bases in between. CDR3 residues: CASSPGPLTGELFF. The CDR3, as DNA: TGTGCCAGCAGCCCTGGACCGCTTACCGGGGAGCTGTTTTTT.

The DNA for the CDR3 is TGCGCCAGCAGCCAAGGGACTGTAGGCGCGGGCTATGGCTACACCTTC. Translating it yields CASSQGTVGAGYGYTF. The chain couples TRBV4-3 to TRBJ1-2; D remains unclear. This CDR3 comprises 16 residues. In germline, CDR1 is LGHNA, CDR2 YSLEER. V lost 1 base and J lost 4, with 16 bases in between.

The chain combines TRBV29-1 with TRBJ1-1, with 10 bases that match TRBD1. The junction had 22 bases not matched to a gene; V was cut back by 7 bases and J by 11 bases. CDR1 SQVTM and CDR2 ANQGSEA come from the germline V gene. There are 16 residues in the CDR3. The chain's CDR3 is CSANDRGLSWGARAFF. As DNA, the CDR3 is TGCAGCGCGAATGACAGGGGGCTTTCCTGGGGAGCCAGGGCTTTCTTT. The variable domain in full, with the rest retrieved from reference TRBV29-1 and TRBJ1-1, is SAVISQKPSRDICQRGTSLTIQCQVDSQVTMMFWYRQQPGQSLTLIATANQGSEATYESGFVIDKFPISRPNLTFSTLTVSNMSPEDSSIYLCSANDRGLSWGARAFFGQGTRLTVV.

The chain couples TRBV6-5 to TRBJ2-7; weak D call: TRBD2 (5 bases). Per the germline V gene, CDR1 is MNHEY and CDR2 is SVGAGI. The CDR3 contains 14 residues. The V and J ends lost 5 bases and 3 bases respectively, with 14 bases between them. CDR3 nucleotide sequence: TGTGCCAGCAGTCGTGTAGCGCCCTACTACGAGCAGTACTTC. This encodes CASSRVAPYYEQYF.

J is TRBJ2-7 and V is TRBV6-5; 11 bases are a match to TRBD1. Germline V CDR1 and CDR2: MNHEY, SVGAGI. V shed 2 bases, J shed 6 bases, and the junction held 9 bases outside the gene matches. CDR3 length: 16 residues. CDR3 DNA sequence: TGTGCCAGCAGTTACATTAGGGACAGGGGGTCGGGCGAGCAGTACTTC. Its protein is CASSYIRDRGSGEQYF.

The V call is TRBV6-6, the J call TRBJ1-1, with 7 bases lining up with TRBD1. The CDR3 runs 14 residues. V dropped 6 bases and J dropped 3; count of bases not matched to a gene: 7. In germline, CDR1 is MNHNY, CDR2 SVGAGI (reference sequence). The CDR3 spells CASRTRGLHTEAFF. CDR3 bases: TGTGCCAGCAGAACCAGGGGGTTGCACACTGAAGCTTTCTTT.

The chain combines TRBV25-1 with TRBJ1-4, with TRBD1 identical over 7 bases. Germline V CDR1 and CDR2: MGHDK, SYGVNS. The CDR3 extends over 14 amino acids. Trimming at V came to 4 bases and at J to 8 bases, leaving 7 bases not matched to a gene. The CDR3: CASSVRDRGEKLFF. CDR3 nucleotides: TGTGCCAGCAGTGTCCGGGACAGAGGAGAAAAACTGTTTTTT.

The V call is TRBV7-9, the J call TRBJ2-5; 7 bases match TRBD2. The V segment lost 4 bases and the J segment 2 bases; nucleotides outside the gene matches: 7. The CDR3 is 15 residues long. The germline V gene has CDR1 SEHNR and CDR2 FQNEAQ (reference sequence). The CDR3: CASSSSSGRQETQYF. The CDR3 region has the DNA TGTGCCAGCAGCTCCTCTAGCGGTCGACAAGAGACCCAGTACTTC.

This chain links TRBV5-1 with TRBJ2-2; either TRBD1 or TRBD2 may supply D (5 bases each). Looked up from germline, CDR1 is SGHRS and CDR2 is YFSETQ. This CDR3 spans 15 amino acids. Between the trimmed V and J ends, which lost 3 bases and 4 bases, there was a span of 13 bases. CDR3 loop: CASSSNAGSTGELFF. The DNA for the CDR3 is TGCGCCAGCAGCTCAAACGCAGGGAGCACCGGGGAGCTGTTTTTT.

This sequence joins TRBV29-1 and TRBJ1-2; the D gene is possibly TRBD1 (5 bases). This CDR3 contains 13 residues. The germline gives CDR1 SQVTM, CDR2 ANQGSEA. V lost 3 bases, J lost 4 bases, and 12 bases lay in between. CDR3 coding DNA: TGCAGCGTTGATGGGGACTTCAGCTATGGCTACACCTTC. This encodes CSVDGDFSYGYTF.

This chain links TRBV7-6 with TRBJ2-5; D might be TRBD1 or TRBD2, each matching 6 bases. Germline V gives CDR1 SGHVS, CDR2 FNYEAQ. This CDR3 contains 12 residues. Trimming removed 1 base at V and 7 bases at J, with 7 bases between. The CDR3 region has the DNA TGTGCCAGCAGCTTAGGGGGGGCGACCCAGTACTTC. As protein: CASSLGGATQYF.

The chain recombines TRBV30 with TRBJ2-7, with 10 bases aligning to TRBD1. The CDR3 length is 14 residues. From germline, CDR1 is GTSNPN and CDR2 SVGIG (reference sequence). V lost 5 bases, J lost 0 bases, and 4 bases stayed unmatched. Written as DNA, the CDR3 is TGTGCCTGGCAAGACAGGGGGCGCTCCTACGAGCAGTACTTC. Its protein product is CAWQDRGRSYEQYF.

The J gene is TRBJ1-2, the V gene TRBV13; 9 nucleotides match TRBD1. J was trimmed by 3 bases and V by 1 base; bases with no gene match: 6. The CDR3 spans 16 residues. Germline CDR1 and CDR2: PRHDT and FYEKMQ (reference sequence). CDR3 sequence reads: CASSLAQGALDYGYTF. The CDR3 DNA reads as TGTGCCAGCAGCTTAGCACAGGGGGCGCTTGACTATGGCTACACCTTC.

Turning to this clone: One junction end does not reproduce the germline sequence, and a read error may be involved. The chain joins TRBV7-7 to TRBJ1-3, with 8 bases identical to TRBD1. The CDR3 totals 16 residues. Germline V CDR1 and CDR2: SSHAT, FNYEAQ (reference sequence). DNA of the CDR3: TGTGCTAGCAGCCCCGGACAGGGACGCTCTGGAAACACCATATATTTT. Its translation is CASSPGQGRSGNTIYF.

The CDR3 sequence is CAISSGTSTDTQYF. The CDR3 coding sequence is TGTGCCATCAGTAGCGGGACCAGCACAGATACGCAGTATTTT. The chain has TRBV10-3 and TRBJ2-3; 7 bases map to TRBD2. The germline gives CDR1 ENHRY, CDR2 SYGVKD. The CDR3 extends over 14 amino acids. The J segment lost 0 bases and the V segment lost 5 bases, leaving 2 bases of the junction unmatched.